This T cell receptor beta chain is from a study of T-cell reconstitution after alpha-beta-depleted transplantation in children. The CDR3 loop spans 14 amino acids. Germline-derived CDR1 and CDR2 are SGHDN and FVKESK. V lost 2 bases and J lost 6, with 10 bases in between. Library preparation (for TCRbeta) was performed with unique molecular identifiers. TCRdb redid the calling of the PCR reads with MiXCR, one entry per CDR3 protein. The table has about 270,000 distinct CDR3 sequences, approximately 9.6% seen once. This TCR was sampled from a human donor who donated a stem cell graft to a child with SCID. V gene TRBV14 combines with J gene TRBJ2-2; D is unresolved. This material consisted of PBMCs from the stem cell graft donor, taken from the stem cell graft. This CDR3 reads CASSQYPPPGELFF. CDR3 DNA: TGTGCCAGCAGCCAATACCCTCCACCCGGGGAGCTGTTTTTT.